These 6 T cell receptor beta chains originate from one sample sequenced in a study of CD8+CD57+ T cells in acquired aplastic anemia. Genomic DNA templated the TCR beta VDJ and CDR3 profiling. From the reads, TCRdb called clonotypes with MiXCR, one entry per CDR3 protein. The sample records some 240,000 distinct CDR3 sequences, 30% to 40% being singletons. Sequencing used sorted CD4+, CD8+, or CD8+CD57+ T cells (not recorded which) from PBMCs. Receptors originate from a human donor in good health, serving as a control.

This clonotype was detected many times. This chain uses TRBV25-1 with TRBJ2-3; D possibly matches TRBD1 or TRBD2 (5 bases each). Germline loops: CDR1 MGHDK, CDR2 SYGVNS. This CDR3 is built from 13 residues. V was pared by 5 bases and J by 0 bases, with 6 bases between. CDR3 sequence reads: CASSRDSTDTQYF. The CDR3 nucleotides read TGTGCCAGCAGTAGGGACAGCACAGATACGCAGTATTTT.

This clonotype was recorded many times. The chain is built from TRBV19 and TRBJ1-2; D is possibly TRBD1 (5 bases). With 5 bases removed from V and 4 bases from J, the gap between germline ends came to 14 bases. CDR3 length equals 14 residues. Germline V gene lookup returns CDR1 LNHDA and CDR2 SQIVND (reference sequence). CDR3 amino acids: CASSLQMGLYGYTF. CDR3 sequence (DNA): TGTGCCAGTAGTCTCCAGATGGGGCTCTATGGCTACACCTTC.

Only a few counts were recorded for this clonotype. CDR3 nucleotide sequence: TGTGCCAGCTCACTCTTTTCTAGCGGTAATCTACGGGAGCAGTACTTC. Translated, it gives CASSLFSSGNLREQYF. The J gene is TRBJ2-7, the V gene TRBV18; 7 bases agree with TRBD2. The germline V gene encodes CDR1 KGHSH and CDR2 LQKENI. This CDR3 spans 16 amino acids. Germline trimming cut 4 bases from V and 7 bases from J; bases unmatched to any gene: 16.

There are many counts of this clonotype. V is TRBV7-8 and J is TRBJ2-6; D is undetermined. The CDR3 spans 16 residues. Germline CDR1 reads SGHVS; CDR2 reads FQNEAQ. V lost 1 base, J lost 1 base, and 8 bases lay in between. The CDR3 coding sequence is TGTGCCAGCAGCTTAGTTGGAGAGTCTGGGGCCAACGTCCTGACTTTC. Its protein is CASSLVGESGANVLTF.

This clonotype was seen at least ten times. J is TRBJ1-2 and V is TRBV5-1; possibly TRBD1 for D (6 bases). Trimming took off 0 bases at V and 3 bases at J, with 15 bases between the two ends. Looked up from germline, CDR1 is SGHRS and CDR2 is YFSETQ. The CDR3 has 16 residues. The CDR3 reads CASSLVPPQGHYGYTF. CDR3 DNA: TGCGCCAGCAGCTTGGTACCCCCACAGGGTCACTATGGCTACACCTTC. The full variable domain, its missing parts supplied by reference TRBV5-1 and TRBJ1-2, is KAGVTQTPRYLIKTRGQQVTLSCSPISGHRSVSWYQQTPGQGLQFLFEYFSETQRNKGNFPGRFSGRQFSNSRSEMNVSTLELGDSALYLCASSLVPPQGHYGYTFGSGTRLTVV.

The rearrangement joins TRBV19 to TRBJ1-1; a possible D gene is TRBD1 (6 bases). The CDR3 is 15 amino acids. Trimming took 2 bases from V and 5 from J, leaving 15 bases between them. Germline V gene data show CDR1 as LNHDA and CDR2 as SQIVND (reference sequence). CDR3 sequence: CASSILGGGGTEAFF. CDR3 coding DNA: TGTGCCAGTAGTATACTCGGGGGAGGGGGAACTGAAGCTTTCTTT.